This T cell receptor (beta chain) comes out of a study of CD8 T cells in Susac syndrome (dated by TCRdb to 2018 to 2020). As for the study more broadly: Repertoire sequencing was used to test whether CD8+ T cell activation and differentiation in Susac syndrome was antigen driven. Overall results and qualifications from the work: The number of individuals in the TCR sequencing and HLA analysis was acknowledged as relatively small.

The table lists this clonotype with a few counts. Its antigen is not yet known. Base qualities are not recorded, but no much larger clone differs from it by a single base. RNA was extracted with the RNeasy kit and 0.5 to 1 ug was reverse transcribed using random hexamers. The immunoSEQ multiplex PCR assay, which covers 54 Vbeta and 13 Jbeta segments, was used to amplify TCR beta CDR3 regions. To correct PCR amplification bias, a synthetic template baseline was used for both primer optimization and computational correction. The study's processing was this. Reads were annotated to V, D and J genes according to IMGT and were analyzed with immunoSEQ Analyzer, with only productive sequences retained. To calculate clonality, Shannon entropy was normalized by log2 of the number of productive unique sequences and then subtracted from one. Public and private clones were assessed among the 100 most prevalent clones of each patient and control. Clones were defined as Susac-specific if absent from the healthy and MS cohorts, from 1052 published viral clones and from other ImmuneACCESS disease sequences. The raw public reads went through TCRdb reprocessing: fastp at Q25, MiXCR clone calling, in-frame beta chains kept. Every entry covers one CDR3 protein and lists the most common genes and DNA from its rows. These V and J calls derive from TCRdb rather than the authors' analysis. A total of roughly 120,000 distinct CDR3 sequences appear in this sample, 90% to 95% of them only once. More than 0.075% of the sample is held by the ten biggest clonotypes.

Peripheral blood CD8+ and CD4+ T cells from healthy donors, Susac syndrome patients and multiple sclerosis patients were profiled by high-throughput TCR beta sequencing. The healthy donors served as controls matched for age and sex. Bulk CD8+ and CD4+ T cells were purified by magnetic negative isolation, whereas CD8+ TEMRA cells were enriched by FACS. Blood was drawn into EDTA tubes, processed within 24 hours, and PBMCs were isolated by density gradient centrifugation. PBMCs intended for TCR sequencing were frozen in liquid nitrogen and were later thawed in a 37 degrees C water bath. The sorted or isolated CD4+, CD8+ and CD8+ TEMRA cells reached a purity of at least 90%. CDR1 is given as LNHDA and CDR2 as SQIVND, both from the germline V gene (reference sequence). Relative to germline, V is 5 bases shorter and J is 0 bases shorter, with 14 bases between their ends. From cysteine to phenylalanine, the CDR3 is 15 amino acids long. The retained sequence is limited to the CDR3, 45 bases, with the frame set at the first base.

The sequence is built from TRBV19 and TRBJ2-7; perhaps TRBD1 is the D gene, with 6 bases matching. The sequencing input was CD4+ T cells from PBMCs. This clonotype was obtained from a human donor in good health. The CDR3: CASSPRTAASYEQYF. The DNA sequence is TGTGCCAGTAGTCCAAGGACAGCCGCCTCCTACGAGCAGTACTTC.